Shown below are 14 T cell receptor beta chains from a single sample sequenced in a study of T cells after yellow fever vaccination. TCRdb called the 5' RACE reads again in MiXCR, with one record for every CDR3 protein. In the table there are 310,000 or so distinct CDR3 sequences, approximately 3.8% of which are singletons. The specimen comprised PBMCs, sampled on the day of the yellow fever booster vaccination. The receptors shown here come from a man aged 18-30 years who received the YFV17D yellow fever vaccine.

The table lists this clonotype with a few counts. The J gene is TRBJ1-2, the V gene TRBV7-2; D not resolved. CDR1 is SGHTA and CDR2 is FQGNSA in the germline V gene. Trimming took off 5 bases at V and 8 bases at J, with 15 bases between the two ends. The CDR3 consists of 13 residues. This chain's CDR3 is CASSPAHGGGYTF. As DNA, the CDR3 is TGTGCCAGCAGCCCGGCGCACGGCGGAGGCTACACCTTC.

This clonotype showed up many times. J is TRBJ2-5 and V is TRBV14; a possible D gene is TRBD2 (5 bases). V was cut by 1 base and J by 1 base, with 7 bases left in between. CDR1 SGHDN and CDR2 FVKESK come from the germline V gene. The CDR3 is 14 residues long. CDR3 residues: CASSQARGQETQYF. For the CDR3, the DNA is TGTGCCAGCAGCCAAGCTCGGGGCCAAGAGACCCAGTACTTC.

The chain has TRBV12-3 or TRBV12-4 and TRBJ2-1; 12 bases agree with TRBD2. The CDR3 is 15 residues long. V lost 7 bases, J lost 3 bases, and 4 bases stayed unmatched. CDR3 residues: CASTPSGGVYNEQFF. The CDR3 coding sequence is TGTGCCAGCACCCCTAGCGGGGGGGTCTACAATGAGCAGTTCTTC.

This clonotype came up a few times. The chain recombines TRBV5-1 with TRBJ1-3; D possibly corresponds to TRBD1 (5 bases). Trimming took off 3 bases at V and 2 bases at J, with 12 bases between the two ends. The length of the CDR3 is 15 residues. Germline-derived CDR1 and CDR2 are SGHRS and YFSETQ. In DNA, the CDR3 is TGCGCCAGCAGCTCGGGGGATTTAGCTGGAAACACCATATATTTT. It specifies CASSSGDLAGNTIYF. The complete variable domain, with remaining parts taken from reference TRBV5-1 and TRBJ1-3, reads KAGVTQTPRYLIKTRGQQVTLSCSPISGHRSVSWYQQTPGQGLQFLFEYFSETQRNKGNFPGRFSGRQFSNSRSEMNVSTLELGDSALYLCASSSGDLAGNTIYFGEGSWLTVV.

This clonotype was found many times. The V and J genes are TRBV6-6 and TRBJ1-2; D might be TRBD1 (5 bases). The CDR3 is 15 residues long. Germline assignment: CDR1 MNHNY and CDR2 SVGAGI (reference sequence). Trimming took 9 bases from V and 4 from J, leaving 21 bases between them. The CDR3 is CASRDTRGSSYGYTF. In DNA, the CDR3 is TGTGCCAGTCGAGACACGAGGGGATCCAGCTATGGCTACACCTTC.

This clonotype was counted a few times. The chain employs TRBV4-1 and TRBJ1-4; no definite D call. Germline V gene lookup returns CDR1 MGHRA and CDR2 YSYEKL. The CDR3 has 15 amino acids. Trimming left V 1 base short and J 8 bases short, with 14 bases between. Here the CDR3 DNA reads TGCGCCAGCAGCCAAGGCCCCTCATCCTGGGAAAAACTGTTTTTT. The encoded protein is CASSQGPSSWEKLFF.

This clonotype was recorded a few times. In nucleotides, the CDR3 is TGTGCCAGCAGCTTCGGAAGGGGGGGGTACAATGAGCAGTTCTTC. Translation: CASSFGRGGYNEQFF. The V call is TRBV5-4, the J call TRBJ2-1, with a weak D call TRBD2 (7 bases). The CDR3 sequence is 15 residues long. CDR1 and CDR2 from the germline V gene are SGHNT and YYREEE (reference sequence). Trimming shortened V by 2 bases and J by 4 bases, and 13 bases separated the two germline ends.

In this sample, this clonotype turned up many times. CDR3 residues: CASSLRQDEPYEQYF. The CDR3 DNA sequence: TGTGCCAGCAGTTTAAGGCAGGACGAACCCTACGAGCAGTACTTC. The chain is built from TRBV27 and TRBJ2-7; D remains unclear. Germline CDR1 is MNHEY and CDR2 is SMNVEV (reference sequence). V lost 2 bases and J 2 bases, leaving 13 bases between the germline ends. This CDR3 spans 15 amino acids.

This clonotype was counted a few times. The CDR3 loop reads CASSPTSGGTIPNEKLFF. The CDR3 nucleotides read TGTGCCAGCAGCCCCACGTCGGGGGGCACCATCCCGAATGAAAAACTGTTTTTT. The chain couples TRBV5-6 to TRBJ1-4, with a possible D match to TRBD1 (6 bases). The germline V gene encodes CDR1 SGHDT and CDR2 YYEEEE. Trimming stripped 4 bases from V and 5 bases from J, with 24 bases between. This CDR3 comprises 18 residues.

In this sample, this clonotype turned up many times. The CDR3 DNA is TGCGCCAGCAGCTCGACAGGGACCCCCGGGGAGCTGTTTTTT. It codes for CASSSTGTPGELFF. The rearrangement uses TRBV5-1 and TRBJ2-2; 7 nucleotides match TRBD1. The CDR3 is made up of 14 amino acids. J was trimmed by 6 bases and V by 3 bases; bases with no gene match: 5. Germline V gene data show CDR1 as SGHRS and CDR2 as YFSETQ.

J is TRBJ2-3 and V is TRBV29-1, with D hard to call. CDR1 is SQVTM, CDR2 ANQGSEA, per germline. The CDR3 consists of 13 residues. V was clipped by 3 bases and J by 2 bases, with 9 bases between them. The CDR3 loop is CSVEATFTDTQYF. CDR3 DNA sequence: TGCAGCGTTGAGGCCACCTTCACAGATACGCAGTATTTT.

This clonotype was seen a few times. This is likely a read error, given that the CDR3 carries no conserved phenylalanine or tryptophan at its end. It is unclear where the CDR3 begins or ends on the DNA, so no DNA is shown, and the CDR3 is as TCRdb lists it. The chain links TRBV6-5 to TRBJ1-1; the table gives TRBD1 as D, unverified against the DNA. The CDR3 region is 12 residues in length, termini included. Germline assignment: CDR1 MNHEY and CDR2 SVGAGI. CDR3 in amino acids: CASSYSTGPTFL.

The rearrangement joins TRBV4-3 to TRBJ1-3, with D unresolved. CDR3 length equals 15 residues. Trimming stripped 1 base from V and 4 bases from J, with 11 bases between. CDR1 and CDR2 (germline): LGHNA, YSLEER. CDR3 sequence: CASSQGLAPGNTIYF. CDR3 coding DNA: TGCGCCAGCAGCCAAGGGCTTGCCCCCGGAAACACCATATATTTT.

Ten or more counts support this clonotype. The CDR3 DNA reads TGCGCCAGCGGTTTTCGGTTCGTTAGCACAGATACGCAGTATTTT. Translating it yields CASGFRFVSTDTQYF. The chain links TRBV5-1 to TRBJ2-3; D call uncertain. The CDR3 consists of 15 residues. Germline V gene sequence: CDR1 SGHRS, CDR2 YFSETQ. V was shortened by 7 bases and J by 0 bases, with 15 bases between the two germline ends.